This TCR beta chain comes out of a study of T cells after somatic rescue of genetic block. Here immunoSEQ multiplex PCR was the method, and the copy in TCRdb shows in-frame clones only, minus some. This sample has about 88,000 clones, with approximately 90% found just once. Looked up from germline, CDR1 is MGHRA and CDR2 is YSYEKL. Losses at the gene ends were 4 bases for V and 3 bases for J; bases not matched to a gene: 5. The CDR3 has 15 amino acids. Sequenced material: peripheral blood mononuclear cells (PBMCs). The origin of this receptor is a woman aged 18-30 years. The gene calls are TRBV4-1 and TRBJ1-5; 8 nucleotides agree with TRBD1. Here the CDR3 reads CASSPTGGINQPQHF. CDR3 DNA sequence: TGCGCCAGCAGCCCTACAGGGGGGATCAATCAGCCCCAGCATTTT.